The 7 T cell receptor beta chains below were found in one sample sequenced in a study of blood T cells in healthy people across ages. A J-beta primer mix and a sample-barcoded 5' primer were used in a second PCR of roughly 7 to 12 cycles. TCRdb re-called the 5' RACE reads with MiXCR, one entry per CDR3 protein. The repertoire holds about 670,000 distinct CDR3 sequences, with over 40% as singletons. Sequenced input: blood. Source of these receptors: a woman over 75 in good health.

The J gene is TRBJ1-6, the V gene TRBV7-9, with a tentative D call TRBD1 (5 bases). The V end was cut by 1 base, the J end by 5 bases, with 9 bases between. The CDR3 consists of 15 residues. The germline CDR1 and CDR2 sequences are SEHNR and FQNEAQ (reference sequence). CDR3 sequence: CASSLDQGNNSPLHF. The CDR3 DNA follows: TGTGCCAGCAGCTTAGACCAGGGAAATAATTCACCCCTCCACTTT.

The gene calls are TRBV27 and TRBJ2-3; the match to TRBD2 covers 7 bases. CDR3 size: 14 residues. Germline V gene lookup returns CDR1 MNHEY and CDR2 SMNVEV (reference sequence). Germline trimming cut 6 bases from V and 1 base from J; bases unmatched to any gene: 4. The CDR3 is CASRREGRTDTQYF. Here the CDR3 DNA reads TGTGCCAGCAGGAGGGAGGGCCGCACAGATACGCAGTATTTT.

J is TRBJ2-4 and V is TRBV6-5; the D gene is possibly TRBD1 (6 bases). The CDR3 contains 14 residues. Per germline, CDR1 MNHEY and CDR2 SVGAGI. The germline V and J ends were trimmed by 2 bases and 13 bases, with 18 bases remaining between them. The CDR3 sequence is CASSYGPGHGEQYF. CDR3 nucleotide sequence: TGTGCCAGCAGTTACGGACCGGGACACGGGGAGCAGTACTTC.

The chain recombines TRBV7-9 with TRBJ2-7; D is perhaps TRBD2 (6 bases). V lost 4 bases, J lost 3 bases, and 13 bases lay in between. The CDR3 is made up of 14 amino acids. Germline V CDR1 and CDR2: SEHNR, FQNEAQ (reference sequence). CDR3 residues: CASSYGTGDYEQYF. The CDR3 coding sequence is TGTGCCAGCAGCTACGGGACGGGGGACTACGAGCAGTACTTC.

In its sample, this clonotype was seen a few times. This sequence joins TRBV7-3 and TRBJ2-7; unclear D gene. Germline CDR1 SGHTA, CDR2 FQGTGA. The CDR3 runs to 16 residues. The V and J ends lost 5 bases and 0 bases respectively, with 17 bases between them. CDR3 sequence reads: CASSPSRVESSYEQYF. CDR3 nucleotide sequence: TGTGCCAGCAGCCCCTCCCGGGTGGAAAGCTCCTACGAGCAGTACTTC. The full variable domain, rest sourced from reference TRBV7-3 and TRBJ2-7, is GAGVSQTPSNKVTEKGKYVELRCDPISGHTALYWYRQSLGQGPEFLIYFQGTGAADDSGLPNDRFFAVRPEGSVSTLKIQRTERGDSAVYLCASSPSRVESSYEQYFGPGTRLTVT.

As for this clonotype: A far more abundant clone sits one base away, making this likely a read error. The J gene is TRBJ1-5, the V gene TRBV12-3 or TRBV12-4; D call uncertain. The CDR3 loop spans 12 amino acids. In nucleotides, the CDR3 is TGTGCCGGCAGTTTAAGCAATCAGCCCCAGCATTTT. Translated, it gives CAGSLSNQPQHF.

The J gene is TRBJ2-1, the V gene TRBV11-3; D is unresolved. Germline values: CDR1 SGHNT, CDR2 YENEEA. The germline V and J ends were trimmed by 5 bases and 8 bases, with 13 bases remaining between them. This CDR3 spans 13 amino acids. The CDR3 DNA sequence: TGTGCCAGCAGCCTCAGCCCCGGCCATGAGCAGTTCTTC. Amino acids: CASSLSPGHEQFF.